This T cell receptor (beta chain) was retrieved from a study of CD4 T cells in relation to SARS-CoV-2 and coronaviruses. Generated by immunoSEQ multiplex PCR, the TCRdb table keeps only in-frame clones and is missing some. The sample lists 35,000 or so clones; approximately 83% were seen once. The ends lost 4 bases at V and 8 bases at J; junction bases unmatched: 14. CDR1 and CDR2 from the germline V gene are SGHRS and YFSETQ. This CDR3 is built from 17 residues. Regarding this clone: No antigen is known for it.

The J gene is TRBJ2-1, the V gene TRBV5-1, with 11 positions matching TRBD2. The TCR originated in an adult with COVID-19. Sequenced input: naive CD4+ T cells from PBMCs, cultured in vitro. The subset here: naive CD4+ T cells isolated by negative enrichment. CDR3 sequence: CASSLTSQTSGIYEQFF. CDR3 DNA sequence: TGCGCCAGCAGCCTAACTTCCCAGACTAGCGGGATATATGAGCAGTTCTTC.